This T cell receptor beta chain is from a study of cytomegalovirus exposure and HLA in healthy donors. As for the study in general: Earlier, approximately 180 million T cells were analyzed, and more than 100 million unique TCR beta sequences were found among them. Membership in the Caucasian-associated ancestry cluster was found for 81% of fewer than 450 genotyped donors. Broader study findings: The study labeled about 160 TCR beta chains cytomegalovirus-associated.

V lost 1 base and J lost 5, with 21 bases in between. The germline CDR1 and CDR2 sequences are LNHNV and YYDKDF (reference sequence). The CDR3 totals 18 residues. Vbeta (60) and Jbeta (13) primers were used in the PCR. TCRdb's table, derived via immunoSEQ multiplex PCR, lists solely in-frame clones and lacks some. Of about 94,000 clones in the sample, about 80% were seen once. This clone was seen a handful of times. The antigen remains unidentified. What was sequenced was PBMCs. This clonotype originated in a man aged 35-49 years in good health and CMV-seropositive. The chain recombines TRBV15 with TRBJ2-1; D possibly corresponds to TRBD1 (5 bases). The CDR3 bases are TGTGCCACCAGCAGAGGTCAGGGTTACCCCCCCACACACAATGAGCAGTTCTTC. It is translated as CATSRGQGYPPTHNEQFF.